Presented here are 24 T cell receptor beta chains from one specimen sequenced in a study of T cell repertoires in cytomegalovirus infection. MiXCR, applied by TCRdb to the reads, yields one record per CDR3 protein. The data hold approximately 190,000 distinct CDR3 sequences, with over 25% observed a single time. The sample was PBMCs. The receptors originated from a human donor in good health (CMV status not recorded). Some clones in this sample may be carry-over from other donors' samples.

This clonotype was recorded many times. The rearrangement uses TRBV7-2 and TRBJ1-1; 10 nucleotides line up with TRBD1. This CDR3 has 15 residues. The junction had 4 bases not matched to a gene; V was cut back by 5 bases and J by 1 base. CDR1 and CDR2 (germline): SGHTA, FQGNSA. CDR3 nucleotide sequence: TGTGCCAGCAGCACCCGGACAGGGGGGAACACTGAAGCTTTCTTT. Amino acids: CASSTRTGGNTEAFF.

V gene TRBV11-2 combines with J gene TRBJ2-1, with 7 bases aligning to TRBD2. The V and J ends lost 1 base and 4 bases, in that order; junction bases with no gene match: 4. CDR3 length equals 15 residues. CDR1 and CDR2 (germline): SGHAT, FQNNGV. The CDR3 reads CASSLGLAVYNEQFF. The CDR3 region has the DNA TGTGCCAGCAGCTTAGGGCTAGCGGTTTACAATGAGCAGTTCTTC.

The chain couples TRBV7-6 to TRBJ1-2; D is unresolved. The V gene's germline CDR1 is SGHVS and CDR2 FNYEAQ. The CDR3 is 13 amino acids. Trimming removed 1 base at V and 6 bases at J, with 9 bases between. The CDR3 region has the DNA TGTGCCAGCAGCTTAGAGTGGGAGGATGGCTACACCTTC. Its protein product is CASSLEWEDGYTF. The variable domain in full, completed from reference TRBV7-6 and TRBJ1-2, reads GAGVSQSPRYKVTKRGQDVALRCDPISGHVSLYWYRQALGQGPEFLTYFNYEAQQDKSGLPNDRFSAERPEGSISTLTIQRTEQRDSAMYRCASSLEWEDGYTFGSGTRLTVV.

The rearrangement uses TRBV29-1 and TRBJ1-1, with TRBD1 matching over 10 bases. V lost 3 bases to trimming and J lost 5 bases; unmatched junction nucleotides: 3. Germline CDR1 and CDR2: SQVTM and ANQGSEA. This CDR3 has 13 amino acids. The CDR3 DNA reads as TGCAGCGTTGAGCGGACAGGGGGGACTGAAGCTTTCTTT. Its translation is CSVERTGGTEAFF.

In this sample, this clonotype turned up a few times. The CDR3 DNA reads as TGTGCCAGCAGCTTCCAGGGGGGAGTGTCCTACAATGAGCAGTTCTTC. Translating gives CASSFQGGVSYNEQFF. The gene calls are TRBV7-6 and TRBJ2-1; possibly TRBD1 for D (7 bases). The CDR3 runs 16 residues. CDR1 is SGHVS and CDR2 is FNYEAQ in the germline V gene. V lost 3 bases and J 1 base, leaving 13 bases between the germline ends.

This clonotype was picked up many times. The genes are TRBV5-1 and TRBJ1-1, with TRBD1 matching over 9 bases. This CDR3 contains 14 residues. CDR1 is SGHRS and CDR2 is YFSETQ in the germline V gene. With 5 bases clipped from V and 5 bases from J, the junction kept 7 bases outside the gene matches. This CDR3 is CASRPGQGATEAFF. DNA for the CDR3: TGCGCCAGCAGACCGGGACAGGGCGCAACTGAAGCTTTCTTT.

This clonotype has a count of ten or more. The rearrangement links TRBV7-8 to TRBJ1-4; possible D gene TRBD1, 5 bases. Looked up from germline, CDR1 is SGHVS and CDR2 is FQNEAQ. The CDR3 has 11 residues. V was pared by 4 bases and J by 13 bases, with 10 bases between. CDR3 DNA: TGTGCCAGCAGCTCTTCCGGGGGACTGTTTTTT. Translating it yields CASSSSGGLFF.

This clonotype was recorded a few times. The chain employs TRBV6-2 or TRBV6-3 and TRBJ2-1; D ambiguous. V was shortened by 7 bases and J by 3 bases, with 7 bases between the two germline ends. Germline V lookup: CDR1 MNHEY, CDR2 SVGEGT. There are 12 residues in the CDR3. The CDR3 region has the DNA TGTGCCAGCACATCCCTCTACAATGAGCAGTTCTTC. This codes for CASTSLYNEQFF.

This clonotype appeared many times. The chain couples TRBV7-2 to TRBJ2-7; 10 bases match TRBD2. The V gene's germline CDR1 is SGHTA and CDR2 FQGNSA. The V gene end was trimmed by 0 bases and the J gene end by 1 base; junction bases not matched to a gene: 12. This CDR3 comprises 19 residues. Written as DNA, the CDR3 is TGTGCCAGCAGCTTAGCCCTCCTAGCGGGGGTCGACTCTTCCTACGAGCAGTACTTC. Translated: CASSLALLAGVDSSYEQYF. The variable domain in full, with the rest retrieved from reference TRBV7-2 and TRBJ2-7, is GAGVSQSPSNKVTEKGKDVELRCDPISGHTALYWYRQSLGQGLEFLIYFQGNSAPDKSGLPSDRFSAERTGGSVSTLTIQRTQQEDSAVYLCASSLALLAGVDSSYEQYFGPGTRLTVT.

The chain carries TRBV7-2 and TRBJ2-7; 10 bases are shared with TRBD1. The CDR3 is 15 amino acids. Germline V gene lookup returns CDR1 SGHTA and CDR2 FQGNSA. The junction had 5 bases not matched to a gene; V was cut back by 4 bases and J by 2 bases. The CDR3: CASSSIGQGAYEQYF. CDR3 nucleotide sequence: TGTGCCAGCAGCTCAATAGGACAGGGGGCCTACGAGCAGTACTTC.

The V call is TRBV5-1, the J call TRBJ1-1; 9 bases map to TRBD1. The ends lost 0 bases at V and 7 bases at J; junction bases unmatched: 13. The germline gives CDR1 SGHRS, CDR2 YFSETQ. The CDR3 covers 17 residues. CDR3 amino acids: CASSLEGHFGQGIEAFF. Written as DNA, the CDR3 is TGCGCCAGCAGCTTGGAGGGACACTTTGGACAGGGGATTGAAGCTTTCTTT.

The chain recombines TRBV4-1 with TRBJ2-7, with TRBD1 identical over 10 bases. The V and J ends lost 4 bases and 6 bases, in that order; junction bases with no gene match: 9. The CDR3 covers 15 residues. Germline CDR1 and CDR2: MGHRA and YSYEKL. Written as DNA, the CDR3 is TGCGCCAGCAGCCGCCGACAGGGGGCGCCGGGCGAGCAGTACTTC. Translation: CASSRRQGAPGEQYF.

The gene calls are TRBV2 and TRBJ2-7; TRBD1 matches 11 bases. The CDR3 contains 15 residues. Per the germline V gene, CDR1 is SNHLY and CDR2 is FYNNEI. The J segment lost 7 bases and the V segment lost 6 bases, leaving 11 bases of the junction unmatched. CDR3 DNA: TGTGCCAGCAGCCCGAACGGGGACAGGGGGGAAGAGCAGTACTTC. Amino acids: CASSPNGDRGEEQYF. The whole variable domain, remainder taken from reference TRBV2 and TRBJ2-7, is EPEVTQTPSHQVTQMGQEVILRCVPISNHLYFYWYRQILGQKVEFLVSFYNNEISEKSEIFDDQFSVERPDGSNFTLKIRSTKLEDSAMYFCASSPNGDRGEEQYFGPGTRLTVT.

The chain couples TRBV12-3 or TRBV12-4 to TRBJ2-2; 8 bases agree with TRBD1. The V and J ends lost 5 bases and 3 bases, in that order; junction bases with no gene match: 5. CDR3 length equals 15 residues. The CDR3 region has the DNA TGTGCCAGCAGTCCTGGACAGGGACACACCGGGGAGCTGTTTTTT. Translating it yields CASSPGQGHTGELFF.

This sequence joins TRBV5-1 and TRBJ1-4; possible D gene TRBD1, 5 bases. The CDR3 runs to 15 residues. V gave up 0 bases and J gave up 3 bases, with 9 bases separating them. Looked up from germline, CDR1 is SGHRS and CDR2 is YFSETQ. In DNA form, the CDR3 reads TGCGCCAGCAGCTTGGCGCGAGGGGCTAATGAAAAACTGTTTTTT. Protein sequence: CASSLARGANEKLFF.

The rearrangement uses TRBV29-1 and TRBJ1-2; 9 bases map to TRBD1. This CDR3 contains 11 residues. The trim removed 7 bases at V and 7 bases at J, leaving 4 bases unmatched. CDR1 is SQVTM, CDR2 ANQGSEA, per germline. The chain's CDR3 is CSARDRAGYTF. The DNA for the CDR3 is TGCAGCGCCCGGGACAGGGCTGGCTACACCTTC.

This clonotype was counted a few times. The J gene is TRBJ2-5, the V gene TRBV6-5, with D tentatively TRBD2 (6 bases). Trimming left V 3 bases short and J 2 bases short, with 13 bases between. This CDR3 region has 15 residues. Germline V lookup: CDR1 MNHEY, CDR2 SVGAGI. CDR3 nucleotides: TGTGCCAGCAGTTATAGCGGCAGTCTACAAGAGACCCAGTACTTC. This codes for CASSYSGSLQETQYF.

The V gene is TRBV5-1, the J gene TRBJ2-3, with D hard to call. The CDR3 is made up of 12 amino acids. The V and J ends lost 0 bases and 6 bases respectively, with 5 bases between them. Germline values: CDR1 SGHRS, CDR2 YFSETQ. The DNA of the CDR3 is TGCGCCAGCAGCTTGGCAGTCGATACGCAGTATTTT. It encodes CASSLAVDTQYF.

The rearrangement uses TRBV19 and TRBJ1-1; possible D gene TRBD1, 6 bases. Trimming took 4 bases from V and 5 from J, leaving 17 bases between them. CDR1 and CDR2 (germline): LNHDA, SQIVND (reference sequence). This CDR3 spans 15 amino acids. CDR3 nucleotides: TGTGCCAGTAGTAGAATCGGACAGACGGAGACTGAAGCTTTCTTT. It is translated as CASSRIGQTETEAFF.

The chain carries TRBV25-1 and TRBJ1-2; TRBD1 agrees at 8 bases. CDR1 and CDR2 (germline): MGHDK, SYGVNS. There are 14 residues in the CDR3. V trimming: 3 bases; J trimming: 7 bases; junction bases outside the gene matches: 7. In DNA, the CDR3 is TGTGCCAGCAGTGAGCCAGGACAGGGTTTTGGCTACACCTTC. Translation gives CASSEPGQGFGYTF.

V gene TRBV6-2 or TRBV6-3 combines with J gene TRBJ1-4; 7 bases are shared with TRBD1. There are 14 residues in the CDR3. The trim removed 6 bases at V and 6 bases at J, leaving 7 bases unmatched. Germline V gene lookup returns CDR1 MNHEY and CDR2 SVGEGT. The CDR3 protein is CASRPTGLDEKLFF. In nucleotides, the CDR3 is TGTGCCAGCAGACCGACAGGGTTAGATGAAAAACTGTTTTTT.

This clonotype was observed many times. The chain carries TRBV7-2 and TRBJ2-3; 13 nucleotides agree with TRBD2. CDR3 length equals 20 residues. Looked up from germline, CDR1 is SGHTA and CDR2 is FQGNSA. V was clipped by 4 bases and J by 1 base; unmatched bases: 14. CDR3 region: CASSSPGTSGATGGTDTQYF. The CDR3 coding sequence is TGTGCCAGCAGCTCCCCCGGGACTAGCGGGGCAACAGGGGGCACAGATACGCAGTATTTT. Full variable domain (rest looked up from reference TRBV7-2 and TRBJ2-3): GAGVSQSPSNKVTEKGKDVELRCDPISGHTALYWYRQSLGQGLEFLIYFQGNSAPDKSGLPSDRFSAERTGGSVSTLTIQRTQQEDSAVYLCASSSPGTSGATGGTDTQYFGPGTRLTVL.

On this clonotype itself: A read error may explain this, as a much larger clone is one base away. The gene calls are TRBV12-3 or TRBV12-4 and TRBJ1-2; no clear D gene. The CDR3 consists of 13 residues. The germline V and J ends were trimmed by 5 bases and 8 bases, with 15 bases remaining between them. CDR3 amino acids: CASSPLIKGGYTF. The CDR3 nucleotides are TGTGCCAGCAGTCCCCTAATTAAGGGCGGCTACACCTTC.

The chain uses TRBV6-2 or TRBV6-3 and TRBJ2-6; D possibly corresponds to TRBD1 (6 bases). Germline V CDR1 and CDR2: MNHEY, SVGEGT. V was clipped by 5 bases and J by 8 bases, with 10 bases between them. The CDR3 length is 13 residues. CDR3 nucleotide sequence: TGTGCCAGCAGTCTCGGGACATCCAACGTCCTGACTTTC. It translates to CASSLGTSNVLTF.